This T cell receptor (beta chain) stems from a study of monozygotic twins with inflammatory bowel disease (dated by TCRdb to about 2019). Regarding the research as a whole: The complete study included about 28 monozygotic twin pairs: 19 IBD-discordant Danish pairs and nine German pairs, of which four were IBD-concordant and five were IBD-discordant. Each individual had, on average, about 151 000 unique TCRalpha sequences and 181 000 unique TCRbeta sequences available for analysis. Within discordant pairs, disease-associated traits were sought mainly by comparing IBD patients with their genetically identical healthy co-twins.

Library creation used 5' RACE. For each TCR library, around 4,000 ng of total RNA was used. For each sample, cDNA synthesis with SMARTScribe reverse transcriptase was split into eight separate reactions. During cDNA synthesis, template switching was used to introduce unique molecular identifiers that contained a 6-nucleotide sample barcode. Two nested PCRs of roughly 15 and 9 cycles amplified the TCRalpha and TCRbeta cDNA, and bead purification followed each PCR. Before amplification, the cDNA was both treated with uracil DNA-glycosylase and purified with the QIAquick PCR purification kit. The second PCR added Illumina TruSeq-compatible adapters along with sample-specific barcodes. Library quality and concentration were checked on TapeStation and Qubit, and libraries were pooled at 5 ng each. Pooled libraries were sequenced on an Illumina HiSeq2500 single-index Rapid Run with 2 x 100 bp reads and custom sequencing primers. The authors' pipeline ran thus. PCR and sequencing errors were corrected by UMI-based consensus assembly using MiGEC version 1.2.6. V(D)J alignment, clonotype assembly and CDR3 extraction were performed with MiXCR version 2.1.1. Gene usage, clonotype sharing and MAIT/NKT TCR abundance were normalised by analysing the top 1000, 10 000 and 20 000 clonotypes per sample. After downsampling to 27 000 UMIs, diversity was calculated as the inverse Simpson index using the vegan R package. Paired Mann-Whitney U tests were applied to discordant twin pairs, and Benjamini-Hochberg correction was used for multiple testing. After the reads were reprocessed by TCRdb, one entry was made per CDR3 protein sequence, with no DNA. Here the V and J calls rest on TCRdb's processing, not on the authors' analysis. This sample's records show 200,000 to 250,000 distinct CDR3 sequences. The leading ten clones occupy 1.6% of the sample.

The CDR3 starts with the cysteine, ends with the phenylalanine, and has 13 residues. DNA is not on record. CDR1 and CDR2 are read off the germline V gene as SGDLS and YYNGEE. Comment on this clonotype: Its binding antigen is unknown.

From each donor, a roughly 2.6 ml peripheral blood sample was collected into PAXgene tubes and stored at -80 degrees C. Without T cell sorting, total RNA was isolated from whole blood using the PAXgene blood miRNA kit on an automated QIAcube. Peripheral blood from monozygotic twin pairs concordant or discordant for inflammatory bowel disease was subjected to deep TCRalpha and TCRbeta repertoire profiling with unique molecular barcoding. Smoking habits were recorded for all twin pairs, and each individual was classified as a current, former or never smoker. General study outcomes and caveats: Differing immunosuppressive treatments among patients may have added background noise and inter-individual variability to the repertoires. The results gave no support for a single strong signal or clonotype linked to IBD. TCRbeta repertoire diversity, by inverse Simpson index, was decreased in IBD patients compared with their healthy co-twins. Repertoire similarity did not differ between concordant and discordant twins, which could be due to limited statistical power. Distinction between different T cell subtypes could not be achieved in the analysis. Compared with healthy twins, IBD patients shared fewer clonotypes with other individuals, and the difference was most pronounced in patients with signs of disease activity.

The sample taken for sequencing was blood. This clonotype was sampled from a human donor with ulcerative colitis or Crohn's disease, or a healthy co-twin of an affected twin (not recorded which). The chain links TRBV9 with TRBJ1-4. The CDR3 sequence is CASSAQGGEKLFF.